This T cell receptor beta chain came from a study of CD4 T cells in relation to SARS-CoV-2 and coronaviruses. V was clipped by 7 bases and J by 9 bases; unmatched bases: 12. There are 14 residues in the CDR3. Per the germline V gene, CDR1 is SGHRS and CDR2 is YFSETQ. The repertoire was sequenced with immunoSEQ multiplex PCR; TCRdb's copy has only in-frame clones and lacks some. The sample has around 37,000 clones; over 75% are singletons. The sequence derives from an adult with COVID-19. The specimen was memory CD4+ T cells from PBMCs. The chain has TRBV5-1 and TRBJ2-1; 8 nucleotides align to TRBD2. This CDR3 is CASAGTSGNLEQFF. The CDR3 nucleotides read TGCGCCAGCGCCGGGACTAGTGGTAACCTTGAGCAGTTCTTC.